This T cell receptor beta chain was captured by sequencing in a study of T cells in tuberculosis. Study-wide background: CD1B tetramers identified T cells specific for mycobacterial lipid GMM. Study outcomes and limitations: Smaller distances to GMM-specific TCRs suggested their expansion in active tuberculosis. Selection depended on which cryopreserved specimens were available. Using the GMM-specific repertoire gave approximately 89% accuracy versus around 70% with motifs.

Details on this clone: The antigen is undetermined.

This CDR3 is built from 13 residues. The trim removed 7 bases at V and 4 bases at J, leaving 4 bases unmatched. Germline V gene sequence: CDR1 MRHNA, CDR2 SNTAGT. Data came from immunoSEQ multiplex PCR; TCRdb stores just in-frame clones and leaves some out. The sample gives about 41,000 clones, 95% of which show up once; roughly 3.5% is in the top ten. The sequence derives from a donor aged 10-29 years with latent tuberculosis or without tuberculosis infection. The chain recombines TRBV6-4 with TRBJ2-3; TRBD1 matches 8 bases. Sample: PBMCs. The CDR3 loop is CASKGQGADTQYF. DNA of the CDR3: TGTGCCAGCAAAGGACAGGGCGCAGATACGCAGTATTTT.